A single sample gave rise to the 21 T cell receptor beta chains below, sequenced in a study of blood T cell repertoires in COVID-19. The protocol was immunoSEQ multiplex PCR, while the TCRdb copy is restricted to in-frame clones and leaves out a portion. The table includes some 130,000 clones, 80% to 85% detected once. Sequenced sample: PBMCs or T cells enriched from blood (not recorded which). The receptors were sampled from a man aged 35-49 years with acute COVID-19.

The chain links TRBV2 to TRBJ2-3; TRBD2 is a possible D gene (5 bases). CDR1 SNHLY and CDR2 FYNNEI come from the germline V gene. This CDR3 has 15 amino acids. Trimming removed 7 bases at V and 1 base at J, with 15 bases between. The CDR3 here is CASKEASSGTDTQYF. As DNA, the CDR3 is TGTGCCAGCAAGGAGGCTAGCTCGGGCACAGATACGCAGTATTTT.

The rearrangement uses TRBV6-2 or TRBV6-3 and TRBJ2-3; TRBD2 matches 8 bases. CDR3 length equals 16 residues. In germline, CDR1 is MNHEY, CDR2 SVGEGT. Trimming removed 0 bases from V and 3 bases from J; junction bases left unmatched: 5. The CDR3 DNA follows: TGTGCCAGCAGTTACTCGGCGGGGGGCTCAACAGATACGCAGTATTTT. Encoded protein: CASSYSAGGSTDTQYF.

The genes are TRBV5-1 and TRBJ1-3; 8 nucleotides line up with TRBD1. This CDR3 region has 17 residues. The ends lost 2 bases at V and 3 bases at J; junction bases unmatched: 10. Germline CDR1 SGHRS, CDR2 YFSETQ. For the CDR3, the DNA is TGCGCCAGCAGCTTCTTCCCGGGACAGGATTTTGGAAACACCATATATTTT. It encodes CASSFFPGQDFGNTIYF.

The chain has TRBV5-5 and TRBJ1-5; TRBD1 aligns across 7 bases. Germline CDR1 is SGHKS and CDR2 is YYEKEE (reference sequence). The CDR3 extends over 15 amino acids. The V and J ends lost 3 bases and 1 base, in that order; junction bases with no gene match: 4. The CDR3 DNA sequence: TGTGCCAGCAGCTCCGCGACAGGGAGCAATCAGCCCCAGCATTTT. This encodes CASSSATGSNQPQHF.

V usage is TRBV4-3 and J usage is TRBJ2-7; 10 nucleotides align to TRBD1. CDR1 and CDR2 from the germline V gene are LGHNA and YSLEER. The CDR3 contains 16 residues. V shed 0 bases and J 2 bases; nucleotides not matched to a gene: 4. CDR3 sequence reads: CASSQDSGTGAYEQYF. In DNA form, the CDR3 reads TGCGCCAGCAGCCAAGATTCCGGGACAGGGGCCTACGAGCAGTACTTC.

The chain has TRBV5-1 and TRBJ1-4, with 10 bases aligning to TRBD1. With V trimmed by 3 bases and J by 5 bases, 7 bases remained unmatched. The CDR3 is made up of 16 amino acids. Looked up from germline, CDR1 is SGHRS and CDR2 is YFSETQ. The CDR3 here is CASSSGQGVKNEKLFF. The CDR3 DNA is TGCGCCAGCAGCTCCGGACAGGGGGTGAAAAATGAAAAACTGTTTTTT.

This chain links TRBV12-3 or TRBV12-4 with TRBJ2-1, with D tentatively TRBD1 (5 bases). CDR3 size: 13 residues. V was clipped by 6 bases and J by 7 bases, with 13 bases between them. CDR3 bases: TGTGCCAGCAGGCCCTTAAAGGGGAATGAGCAGTTCTTC. It codes for CASRPLKGNEQFF.

The chain uses TRBV27 and TRBJ2-7, with D tentatively TRBD1 (6 bases). Looked up from germline, CDR1 is MNHEY and CDR2 is SMNVEV (reference sequence). The CDR3 totals 14 residues. V gave up 2 bases and J gave up 5 bases, with 13 bases separating them. In DNA form, the CDR3 reads TGTGCCAGCAGTTTAGGGAGTGGGGGCCACGAGCAGTACTTC. Amino acids: CASSLGSGGHEQYF.

The rearrangement links TRBV6-1 to TRBJ2-7; tentatively, D is TRBD2 (7 bases). V gave up 0 bases and J gave up 5 bases, with 14 bases separating them. The CDR3 has 15 residues. CDR1 is MNHNS and CDR2 is SASEGT in the germline V gene. The CDR3 protein is CASSEALQGGDEQYF. CDR3 DNA sequence: TGTGCCAGCAGTGAAGCGTTACAGGGAGGGGACGAGCAGTACTTC.

Only one count was recorded for this clone. V usage is TRBV4-3 and J usage is TRBJ1-1, with TRBD1 as a possible D gene (5 bases). Germline lookup yields CDR1 LGHNA and CDR2 YSLEER. The V and J ends lost 1 base and 4 bases respectively, with 13 bases between them. This CDR3 spans 15 amino acids. CDR3 in DNA: TGCGCCAGCAGCCAAGCAAGGGTTGGGGCCACTGAAGCTTTCTTT. Translated: CASSQARVGATEAFF.

The chain employs TRBV29-1 and TRBJ1-3; no definite D call. Trimming cost V 5 bases and J 0 bases, with 8 bases left between them. Germline values: CDR1 SQVTM, CDR2 ANQGSEA. The CDR3 length is 13 residues. The CDR3 reads CSVREFSGNTIYF. In DNA form, the CDR3 reads TGCAGCGTTAGAGAATTCTCTGGAAACACCATATATTTT.

V is TRBV10-1 and J is TRBJ2-1; possibly TRBD2 for D (5 bases). The V and J ends lost 4 bases and 6 bases respectively, with 7 bases between them. The CDR3 is 12 amino acids. The germline gives CDR1 WNHNN, CDR2 SYGVQD (reference sequence). The CDR3 DNA sequence: TGCGCCAGCAGTGCACGGGGCAATGAGCAGTTCTTC. This sequence encodes CASSARGNEQFF.

The chain is built from TRBV6-5 and TRBJ2-2, with 12 positions matching TRBD2. J gave up 7 bases and V 1 base, and 4 bases lay outside the gene matches. The CDR3 is 16 residues long. The germline CDR1 and CDR2 sequences are MNHEY and SVGAGI. The chain's CDR3 is CASSYLTSGGIGELFF. The CDR3 coding sequence is TGTGCCAGCAGTTACTTGACTAGCGGGGGTATCGGGGAGCTGTTTTTT.

The V gene is TRBV14, the J gene TRBJ2-3; possibly TRBD2 for D (5 bases). Trimming cost V 4 bases and J 5 bases, with 13 bases left between them. The CDR3 length is 14 residues. Germline-derived CDR1 and CDR2 are SGHDN and FVKESK. This chain's CDR3 is CASSLGHAGDTQYF. In nucleotides, the CDR3 is TGTGCCAGCAGCCTCGGCCATGCGGGAGATACGCAGTATTTT.

This chain links TRBV3-1 (or the pseudogene TRBV3-2) with TRBJ1-6; D gene ambiguous. From germline, CDR1 is LGHDT and CDR2 YNNKEL (reference sequence). The CDR3 extends over 13 amino acids. V dropped 1 base and J dropped 9 bases, with 7 bases sitting between them. This chain's CDR3 is CASSQGEVSPLHF. CDR3 DNA: TGTGCCAGCAGCCAAGGGGAGGTTTCACCCCTCCACTTT.

V is TRBV13 and J is TRBJ2-5, with D possibly being TRBD2 (7 bases). Trimming pared 2 bases from V and 5 bases from J, leaving 15 bases between. The CDR3 loop spans 15 amino acids. Germline V lookup: CDR1 PRHDT, CDR2 FYEKMQ (reference sequence). The CDR3 spells CASSLKGGSGETQYF. The CDR3 region has the DNA TGTGCCAGCAGCTTAAAGGGGGGGTCTGGGGAGACCCAGTACTTC.

The rearrangement uses TRBV7-2 and TRBJ2-1; a weak D match, TRBD1 (7 bases). Trimming took 5 bases from V and 8 from J, leaving 16 bases between them. Germline V gene lookup returns CDR1 SGHTA and CDR2 FQGNSA. The CDR3 has 14 residues. CDR3 in DNA: TGTGCCAGCAGCACGAGACTAGGGGGCCATGAGCAGTTCTTC. Its translation: CASSTRLGGHEQFF.

The chain recombines TRBV19 with TRBJ1-5; 10 bases are shared with TRBD1. The CDR3 extends over 15 amino acids. CDR1 is LNHDA, CDR2 SQIVND, per germline (reference sequence). V gave up 4 bases and J gave up 6 bases; unmatched junction bases: 6. In DNA form, the CDR3 reads TGTGCCAGTAGTACCGGACGGACAGGGGGTCAGCCCCAGCATTTT. Residues: CASSTGRTGGQPQHF.

The chain carries TRBV5-8 and TRBJ2-2; 9 bases agree with TRBD1. Germline values: CDR1 SGHTS, CDR2 YDEGEE. This CDR3 spans 19 amino acids. V lost 2 bases, J lost 3 bases, and 14 bases stayed unmatched. For the CDR3, the DNA is TGTGCCAGCAGCTTCTCCTCCGGGACAGGGTATAGTGACACCGGGGAGCTGTTTTTT. Protein sequence: CASSFSSGTGYSDTGELFF. Together with reference TRBV5-8 and TRBJ2-2, the CDR3 gives the full variable domain: EAGVTQSPTHLIKTRGQQATLRCSPISGHTSVYWYQQALGLGLQFLLWYDEGEERNRGNFPPRFSGRQFPNYSSELNVNALELEDSALYLCASSFSSGTGYSDTGELFFGEGSRLTVL.

As for this clone: The sample holds other DNA sequences that translate to the same CDR3. This chain connects TRBV19 to TRBJ2-7; D not resolved. V dropped 5 bases and J dropped 0 bases, with 11 bases sitting between them. Germline V gives CDR1 LNHDA, CDR2 SQIVND (reference sequence). The CDR3 length is 14 residues. CDR3 in amino acids: CASSRSTSSYEQYF. CDR3 in DNA: TGTGCCAGTAGTCGTTCCACCAGCTCCTACGAGCAGTACTTC. Looking up the rest from reference TRBV19 and TRBJ2-7 gives the full variable domain: DGGITQSPKYLFRKEGQNVTLSCEQNLNHDAMYWYRQDPGQGLRLIYYSQIVNDFQKGDIAEGYSVSREKKESFPLTVTSAQKNPTAFYLCASSRSTSSYEQYFGPGTRLTVT.

The rearrangement uses TRBV4-3 and TRBJ1-6, with TRBD1 as a possible D gene (5 bases). This CDR3 region has 16 residues. Germline V gene sequence: CDR1 LGHNA, CDR2 YSLEER. Deletions cut 5 bases from V and 6 bases from J, with 17 bases between. The chain's CDR3 is CASSATRGSFNSPLHF. DNA for the CDR3: TGCGCCAGCAGCGCCACGCGGGGGTCTTTTAATTCACCCCTCCACTTT.